These 9 T cell receptor beta chains share one sample of origin, sequenced in a study of regulatory T cells in long-lasting Graves disease. The time point: persistent/refractory GD, antithyroid drugs over 5 years with positive TRAb. PBMC-derived RNA was used for the TCR library. Assembly of TCR beta libraries relied on iRepertoire HTBI primers together with Arm-PCR of CDR3 regions. Using its own MiXCR run on the multiplex PCR reads, TCRdb lists one record per CDR3 protein. This table holds around 400,000 distinct CDR3 sequences, 20% to 25% found once. The source was peripheral blood mononuclear cells (PBMCs), collected when the disease was refractory, from a patient treated with antithyroid drugs. Receptor source: a woman in her forties with Graves disease.

V is TRBV3-1 and J is TRBJ1-6; possibly TRBD1 for D (5 bases). CDR3 length equals 14 residues. The germline CDR1 and CDR2 sequences are LGHDT and YNNKEL (reference sequence). Trimming took 3 bases from V and 5 from J, leaving 8 bases between them. The CDR3 is CASSQGRNNSPLHF. CDR3 nucleotides: TGTGCCAGCAGCCAGGGACGGAATAATTCACCCCTCCACTTT.

In its sample, this clonotype was seen many times. This chain joins TRBV2 and TRBJ2-7; D may match TRBD1 or TRBD2 (5 bases each). Trimming took off 5 bases at V and 5 bases at J, with 19 bases between the two ends. The CDR3 totals 15 residues. Germline V gene sequence: CDR1 SNHLY, CDR2 FYNNEI. Here the CDR3 reads CASSTGTEPFDEQYF. CDR3 DNA sequence: TGTGCCAGCAGTACCGGGACCGAACCTTTCGACGAGCAGTACTTC.

Only one count was recorded for this clonotype. J is TRBJ2-3 and V is TRBV7-9; weak D call: TRBD2 (6 bases). This CDR3 has 14 residues. V lost 5 bases and J 2 bases, leaving 11 bases between the germline ends. Looked up from germline, CDR1 is SEHNR and CDR2 is FQNEAQ (reference sequence). The CDR3 sequence is CASSASGFTDTQYF. CDR3 bases: TGTGCCAGCAGCGCCAGCGGGTTCACAGATACGCAGTATTTT.

The chain uses TRBV20-1 and TRBJ2-7; 7 nucleotides align to TRBD1. From germline, CDR1 is DFQATT and CDR2 SNEGSKA (reference sequence). Trimming at V came to 4 bases and at J to 6 bases, leaving 12 bases not matched to a gene. The CDR3 covers 14 residues. This CDR3 reads CSANPDWTGLEQYF. CDR3 nucleotide sequence: TGCAGTGCTAACCCGGACTGGACAGGACTCGAGCAGTACTTC.

The J gene is TRBJ2-7, the V gene TRBV4-2; D possibly corresponds to TRBD1 (6 bases). V was shortened by 1 base and J by 6 bases, with 10 bases between the two germline ends. CDR1 is LGHNA, CDR2 YNFKEQ, per germline. The CDR3 spans 13 residues. In nucleotides, the CDR3 is TGTGCCAGCAGCCAAGTGATGGGGGCCGAGCAGTACTTC. Amino acid sequence: CASSQVMGAEQYF.

This clonotype was counted many times. The chain combines TRBV5-1 with TRBJ2-7, with a possible D match to TRBD2 (5 bases). CDR3 size: 13 residues. The germline V gene has CDR1 SGHRS and CDR2 YFSETQ. V lost 2 bases and J 2 bases, leaving 8 bases between the germline ends. The CDR3 protein is CASSFFSAYEQYF. The CDR3 DNA follows: TGCGCCAGCAGCTTCTTTAGCGCCTACGAGCAGTACTTC.

This clonotype was observed a single time. The chain carries TRBV7-9 and TRBJ2-7, with D tentatively TRBD2 (5 bases). Germline values: CDR1 SEHNR, CDR2 FQNEAQ (reference sequence). The CDR3 runs to 15 residues. The V and J ends lost 5 bases and 4 bases respectively, with 18 bases between them. CDR3 bases: TGTGCCAGCAGCCACCAGGCTGCCGGGGAGTACGAGCAGTACTTC. Protein: CASSHQAAGEYEQYF.

In its sample, this clonotype was seen a few times. The chain links TRBV7-3 to TRBJ2-1, with D unclear. The CDR3 consists of 13 residues. Trimming pared 1 base from V and 6 bases from J, leaving 7 bases between. Per germline, CDR1 SGHTA and CDR2 FQGTGA. CDR3 sequence reads: CASSLNGFNEQFF. The CDR3 coding sequence is TGTGCCAGCAGCTTAAATGGCTTCAATGAGCAGTTCTTC.

This clonotype was seen a few times. The V gene is TRBV10-1, the J gene TRBJ2-3, with 9 bases that match TRBD2. Germline-derived CDR1 and CDR2 are WNHNN and SYGVQD (reference sequence). V was clipped by 2 bases and J by 4 bases; unmatched bases: 13. The length of the CDR3 is 18 residues. As DNA, the CDR3 is TGCGCCAGCAGTGAGAGGCATGGTAGCGGGAGTACCCCAGATACGCAGTATTTT. Residues: CASSERHGSGSTPDTQYF.